The 26 T cell receptor beta chains listed next were all sequenced from one sample in a study of PD-L1 blockade in urothelial cancer. Time point defined: peripheral blood 6 weeks after treatment start. Using immunoSEQ multiplex PCR, the repertoire was profiled, and TCRdb retains in-frame clones only, with some absent. Here the sample spans 100,000 to 150,000 clones, 86% being singletons. Source: PBMCs, taken around atezolizumab (anti-PD-L1) treatment. The receptors here all came from a man aged 50-60 years with urothelial cancer.

This clone was recorded only once. V usage is TRBV29-1 and J usage is TRBJ1-1; TRBD1 aligns across 7 bases. The junction had 5 bases not matched to a gene; V was cut back by 4 bases and J by 0 bases. Germline V gene sequence: CDR1 SQVTM, CDR2 ANQGSEA. This CDR3 is 14 amino acids long. CDR3 in amino acids: CSVVRGQMNTEAFF. Here the CDR3 DNA reads TGCAGCGTTGTAAGGGGGCAGATGAACACTGAAGCTTTCTTT.

The rearrangement uses TRBV25-1 and TRBJ2-5; 10 bases match TRBD2. Germline V gene lookup returns CDR1 MGHDK and CDR2 SYGVNS. The length of the CDR3 is 18 residues. The trim removed 2 bases at V and 4 bases at J, leaving 13 bases unmatched. CDR3 bases: TGTGCCAGCAGTGAAGCCCTATGGACTAGCGGAGTAGGAGAGACCCAGTACTTC. This sequence encodes CASSEALWTSGVGETQYF.

The chain joins TRBV11-2 to TRBJ2-3; 7 nucleotides match TRBD2. The CDR3 sequence is 16 residues long. Germline values: CDR1 SGHAT, CDR2 FQNNGV. V was clipped by 5 bases and J by 2 bases; unmatched bases: 10. CDR3 amino acids: CASSPRLALNTDTQYF. In nucleotides, the CDR3 is TGTGCCAGCAGCCCAAGACTAGCACTAAACACAGATACGCAGTATTTT.

This clone has only one observation. The genes are TRBV28 and TRBJ1-1; D is possibly TRBD1 (6 bases). Germline CDR1 and CDR2: MDHEN and SYDVKM. V lost 7 bases and J 2 bases, leaving 11 bases between the germline ends. The CDR3 loop spans 13 amino acids. CDR3 loop: CASNGGFNTEAFF. In DNA, the CDR3 is TGTGCCAGCAATGGGGGCTTCAACACTGAAGCTTTCTTT.

The chain carries TRBV2 and TRBJ2-3; 9 bases agree with TRBD1. V gave up 5 bases and J gave up 4 bases; unmatched junction bases: 7. The CDR3 is made up of 15 amino acids. Germline V lookup: CDR1 SNHLY, CDR2 FYNNEI. The CDR3 loop is CASSLDRGGSDTQYF. CDR3 DNA: TGTGCCAGCAGTCTGGACAGGGGAGGCTCAGATACGCAGTATTTT.

Turning to this clone: At one boundary the junction diverges from the germline segment, which might be a read error. The chain combines TRBV7-7 with TRBJ1-4; possibly TRBD1 for D (5 bases). Looked up from germline, CDR1 is SSHAT and CDR2 is FNYEAQ (reference sequence). This CDR3 region has 13 residues. The DNA of the CDR3 is TGTGCTAGCAGCTCCACAAGGGGTGAAAAACTGTTTTTT. It encodes CASSSTRGEKLFF.

CDR3 nucleotide sequence: TGTGCCAGCAGTTACTCCCGAGGGGGTTACGAGCAGTACTTC. Its translation is CASSYSRGGYEQYF. This sequence joins TRBV6-5 and TRBJ2-7, with a weak D call TRBD1 (6 bases). The CDR3 spans 14 residues. Between the trimmed V and J ends, which lost 0 bases and 4 bases, there was a span of 10 bases. In germline, CDR1 is MNHEY, CDR2 SVGAGI.

This chain uses TRBV11-2 with TRBJ1-1; D is unresolved. Germline loops: CDR1 SGHAT, CDR2 FQNNGV. V lost 5 bases and J 3 bases, leaving 10 bases between the germline ends. The length of the CDR3 is 13 residues. Here the CDR3 DNA reads TGTGCCAGCAGCCCAGATCTGCACACTGAAGCTTTCTTT. Amino acids: CASSPDLHTEAFF. The full variable domain, completed using reference TRBV11-2 and TRBJ1-1, is EAGVAQSPRYKIIEKRQSVAFWCNPISGHATLYWYQQILGQGPKLLIQFQNNGVVDDSQLPKDRFSAERLKGVDSTLKIQPAKLEDSAVYLCASSPDLHTEAFFGQGTRLTVV.

The V gene is TRBV5-1, the J gene TRBJ2-1; tentatively, D is TRBD1 (5 bases). CDR3 length: 14 amino acids. The ends were cut back, 0 bases at V and 5 bases at J, with 9 bases in the middle. Germline CDR1 SGHRS, CDR2 YFSETQ. CDR3 in DNA: TGCGCCAGCAGCTTGGCCGTGGACAACAATGAGCAGTTCTTC. It encodes CASSLAVDNNEQFF.

V usage is TRBV6-7 and J usage is TRBJ1-2, with D possibly TRBD1 on 5 matching bases. TRBV6-7 has ORF status, its function being uncertain. The CDR3 has 16 amino acids. V lost 0 bases and J 7 bases, leaving 18 bases between the germline ends. In DNA, the CDR3 is TGTGCCAGCAGTTACTCGAGGCCAGGGCCCTCGAGTGGCTACACCTTC. It translates to CASSYSRPGPSSGYTF.

The chain couples TRBV7-2 to TRBJ2-4; D call uncertain. Trimming stripped 5 bases from V and 0 bases from J, with 11 bases between. The CDR3 has 15 residues. Germline values: CDR1 SGHTA, CDR2 FQGNSA. The CDR3 DNA sequence: TGTGCCAGCAGCGGAAACCAGGTAGCCAAAAACATTCAGTACTTC. Encoded protein: CASSGNQVAKNIQYF.

This chain uses TRBV2 with TRBJ1-1; D is uncertain. Trimming cost V 3 bases and J 3 bases, with 2 bases left between them. This CDR3 has 11 residues. Germline V gene data show CDR1 as SNHLY and CDR2 as FYNNEI. CDR3 in DNA: TGTGCCAGCAGTGACGACACTGAAGCTTTCTTT. Amino acids: CASSDDTEAFF.

The V and J genes are TRBV5-6 and TRBJ2-2; TRBD2 is a possible D gene (6 bases). The germline gives CDR1 SGHDT, CDR2 YYEEEE. The ends were cut back, 6 bases at V and 5 bases at J, with 17 bases in the middle. CDR3 size: 15 residues. CDR3 DNA sequence: TGTGCCAGCATGGCGCGTGGACGGGGGACCGGGGAGCTGTTTTTT. Its protein is CASMARGRGTGELFF.

This clone was recorded only once. The chain employs TRBV5-4 and TRBJ2-4, with D uncertain. CDR1 and CDR2 from the germline V gene are SGHNT and YYREEE (reference sequence). This CDR3 is built from 15 residues. V lost 4 bases to trimming and J lost 1 base, with 12 bases between them. The CDR3 nucleotides are TGTGCCAGCAGCATCACCGAGGCGGCCAAAAACATTCAGTACTTC. Amino acids: CASSITEAAKNIQYF.

The V call is TRBV20-1, the J call TRBJ1-1; D is undetermined. This CDR3 spans 11 amino acids. Germline V gives CDR1 DFQATT, CDR2 SNEGSKA (reference sequence). The CDR3 region has the DNA TGCAGGATGGGCTCAAACACTGAAGCTTTCTTT. Its translation is CRMGSNTEAFF.

The chain joins TRBV15 to TRBJ2-1; D remains ambiguous. Germline V CDR1 and CDR2: LNHNV, YYDKDF (reference sequence). Trimming cost V 0 bases and J 8 bases, with 8 bases left between them. The CDR3 contains 13 residues. The CDR3 nucleotides read TGTGCCACCAGCAGAGATAGAGAGTATGAGCAGTTCTTC. As protein: CATSRDREYEQFF.

This sequence joins TRBV6-1 and TRBJ2-3; tentatively, D is TRBD1 (7 bases). This CDR3 region has 13 residues. V was cut by 9 bases and J by 5 bases, with 15 bases left in between. Germline CDR1 reads MNHNS; CDR2 reads SASEGT. CDR3 sequence (DNA): TGTGCCAGTCAGGGGGGAGCGGGAGATACGCAGTATTTT. Its translation is CASQGGAGDTQYF.

This chain uses TRBV7-2 with TRBJ2-6, with D maybe TRBD1 (5 bases). Germline lookup yields CDR1 SGHTA and CDR2 FQGNSA. Trimming cost V 1 base and J 0 bases, with 7 bases left between them. The CDR3 consists of 16 residues. As DNA, the CDR3 is TGTGCCAGCAGCTTAGACAGGAACTCTGGGGCCAACGTCCTGACTTTC. This encodes CASSLDRNSGANVLTF.

The chain uses TRBV13 and TRBJ1-1; the D gene is possibly TRBD1 (5 bases). This CDR3 region has 14 residues. V was cut by 1 base and J by 6 bases, with 12 bases left in between. Germline-derived CDR1 and CDR2 are PRHDT and FYEKMQ (reference sequence). CDR3 amino acids: CASSLDVGRAEAFF. CDR3 nucleotide sequence: TGTGCCAGCAGCTTAGACGTTGGCAGGGCTGAAGCTTTCTTT.

This chain uses TRBV11-2 with TRBJ2-7; no clear D gene. Deletions cut 3 bases from V and 2 bases from J, with 8 bases between. CDR1 is SGHAT, CDR2 FQNNGV, per germline. The CDR3 loop spans 13 amino acids. The CDR3 bases are TGTGCCAGCAGCTTGTCCGTAGCCTACGAGCAGTACTTC. Translation gives CASSLSVAYEQYF.

This clone was recorded a few times. This sequence joins TRBV4-2 and TRBJ2-5; 10 nucleotides align to TRBD2. The CDR3 length is 15 residues. Germline V CDR1 and CDR2: LGHNA, YNFKEQ. V shed 4 bases and J 5 bases; nucleotides not matched to a gene: 7. DNA of the CDR3: TGTGCCAGCAGCCCGGCTAGCGGGGGAAGGGAGACCCAGTACTTC. It specifies CASSPASGGRETQYF.

The chain employs TRBV30 and TRBJ2-3; 10 bases align to TRBD1. The germline CDR1 and CDR2 sequences are GTSNPN and SVGIG (reference sequence). The CDR3 is made up of 18 amino acids. V gave up 2 bases and J gave up 4 bases; unmatched junction bases: 15. Written as DNA, the CDR3 is TGTGCCTGGAGTTTAAGGGACAGGGGTCGGGGGGTGCCAGATACGCAGTATTTT. Amino acids: CAWSLRDRGRGVPDTQYF.

This clone has just one count. This chain links TRBV28 with TRBJ2-5, with D possibly TRBD1 on 5 matching bases. The CDR3 has 15 residues. V lost 6 bases and J 5 bases, leaving 19 bases between the germline ends. Germline V CDR1 and CDR2: MDHEN, SYDVKM. The CDR3 DNA sequence: TGTGCCAGCAGCCTCCGGACACCCCCGTGGGAGACCCAGTACTTC. Translation gives CASSLRTPPWETQYF.

This clone appeared a single time. V and J are TRBV6-6 and TRBJ1-2; maybe TRBD1 (6 bases). V was cut by 6 bases and J by 4 bases, with 15 bases left in between. The CDR3 consists of 14 residues. Germline assignment: CDR1 MNHNY and CDR2 SVGAGI (reference sequence). The CDR3 spells CASSRQESSYGYTF. In nucleotides, the CDR3 is TGTGCCAGCAGCCGACAGGAATCGTCCTATGGCTACACCTTC.

This clone is a singleton in its sample. This chain uses TRBV28 with TRBJ1-1; tentative D call: TRBD1 (5 bases). Germline lookup yields CDR1 MDHEN and CDR2 SYDVKM. Trimming removed 6 bases from V and 6 bases from J, with 14 bases in between. The CDR3 contains 13 residues. The CDR3 is CASSLLGGAEAFF. CDR3 sequence (DNA): TGTGCCAGCAGCTTACTCGGGGGAGCTGAAGCTTTCTTT.

The chain links TRBV7-2 to TRBJ2-3; TRBD2 agrees at 10 bases. V lost 1 base to trimming and J lost 4 bases; unmatched junction nucleotides: 8. This CDR3 is built from 17 residues. Germline V gene lookup returns CDR1 SGHTA and CDR2 FQGNSA. Here the CDR3 DNA reads TGTGCCAGCAGCTTAGGGTTCGGGCTAGCGGGAGCAGATACGCAGTATTTT. Translation gives CASSLGFGLAGADTQYF.